These 31 T cell receptor beta chains originate from one sample sequenced in a study of T cell repertoires in cytomegalovirus infection. Using its own MiXCR run on the reads, TCRdb lists one record per CDR3 protein. The sample has about 300,000 distinct CDR3 sequences; under 30% are singletons. Sequencing was carried out using PBMCs. The origin of the receptors is a human donor in good health (CMV status not recorded). Some clones in this sample may be carry-over from other donors' samples.

The gene calls are TRBV14 and TRBJ2-1; TRBD2 matches at 12 bases. Trimming at V came to 0 bases and at J to 13 bases, leaving 1 base not matched to a gene. The V gene's germline CDR1 is SGHDN and CDR2 FVKESK. This CDR3 region has 13 residues. The CDR3 reads CASSQELAGGQFF. The CDR3 DNA sequence: TGTGCCAGCAGCCAAGAACTAGCGGGAGGTCAGTTCTTC.

As regards this clonotype: This clone may be a read error of a much larger clone one base away. The rearrangement uses TRBV7-2 and TRBJ1-1; 10 positions agree with TRBD1. The junction had 9 bases not matched to a gene; V was cut back by 3 bases and J by 11 bases. Germline values: CDR1 SGHTA, CDR2 FQGNSA. The CDR3 runs 14 residues. The CDR3 region has the DNA TGTGCCAGCAGCTTGGGCCCGGGACAGGGGCTCGCTTTCTTT. Translated, it gives CASSLGPGQGLAFF.

Notes on this clonotype: A read error may be the cause here, since a much bigger clone is one base away. The CDR3 end shows no conserved phenylalanine or tryptophan, and so a read error is likely. The chain uses TRBV7-4 and TRBJ2-7, with no clear D. Germline V gene lookup returns CDR1 SGHVT and CDR2 SQSDAQ. Trimming took 0 bases from V and 8 from J, leaving 14 bases between them. The CDR3 sequence is 14 residues long. The CDR3 here is CASSLAELPVQQYL. CDR3 coding DNA: TGTGCCAGCAGCTTAGCGGAACTCCCGGTGCAGCAGTACCTC.

V is TRBV27 and J is TRBJ2-7; D is uncertain. V lost 3 bases to trimming and J lost 0 bases, with 9 bases between them. CDR1 is MNHEY, CDR2 SMNVEV, per germline (reference sequence). This CDR3 contains 14 residues. The CDR3 nucleotides are TGTGCCAGCAGTTTTGAATCCAGCTCCTACGAGCAGTACTTC. Residues: CASSFESSSYEQYF.

The chain is built from TRBV3-1 and TRBJ1-1, with D unresolved. Germline CDR1 reads LGHDT; CDR2 reads YNNKEL (reference sequence). The CDR3 length is 14 residues. The V end was cut by 3 bases, the J end by 5 bases, with 13 bases between. The CDR3 sequence: CASSQNGGRTEAFF. Here the CDR3 DNA reads TGTGCCAGCAGCCAGAATGGAGGGCGAACTGAAGCTTTCTTT.

The sample holds many counts of this clonotype. The chain has TRBV7-2 and TRBJ1-3, with D tentatively TRBD1 (6 bases). This CDR3 contains 15 residues. Germline values: CDR1 SGHTA, CDR2 FQGNSA. Trimming took off 5 bases at V and 0 bases at J, with 11 bases between the two ends. This CDR3 is CASSPGRGSGNTIYF. In nucleotides, the CDR3 is TGTGCCAGCAGCCCCGGCAGGGGCTCTGGAAACACCATATATTTT.

This clonotype was detected only a few times. V and J are TRBV19 and TRBJ2-1; D is undetermined. The CDR3 spans 14 residues. Germline assignment: CDR1 LNHDA and CDR2 SQIVND (reference sequence). Between the trimmed V and J ends, which lost 4 bases and 1 base, there was a span of 8 bases. The CDR3 loop reads CASSRARSYNEQFF. The CDR3, as DNA: TGTGCCAGTAGTAGGGCTAGATCCTACAATGAGCAGTTCTTC.

The chain combines TRBV12-3 or TRBV12-4 with TRBJ2-2; TRBD1 matches at 12 bases. With 8 bases clipped from V and 5 bases from J, the junction kept 18 bases outside the gene matches. The CDR3 sequence is 19 residues long. The CDR3 DNA reads TGTGCCAGCGGGTCCGGGACAGGGGGCATAAAGCTGAGGACCGGGGAGCTGTTTTTT. It translates to CASGSGTGGIKLRTGELFF.

This clonotype was found many times. The chain joins TRBV7-2 to TRBJ1-1; TRBD1 aligns across 7 bases. The trim removed 3 bases at V and 4 bases at J, leaving 5 bases unmatched. The CDR3 sequence is 14 residues long. Germline-derived CDR1 and CDR2 are SGHTA and FQGNSA. The CDR3 DNA reads TGTGCCAGCAGCTTCCGACAGGGTGCCACTGAAGCTTTCTTT. Protein product: CASSFRQGATEAFF.

The chain recombines TRBV11-2 with TRBJ2-7, with TRBD1 matching over 8 bases. CDR1 SGHAT and CDR2 FQNNGV come from the germline V gene. The J segment lost 3 bases and the V segment lost 4 bases, leaving 5 bases of the junction unmatched. The CDR3 runs 14 residues. The CDR3 loop is CASSSFTGGYEQYF. The CDR3 nucleotides are TGTGCCAGCAGCTCTTTTACAGGGGGCTACGAGCAGTACTTC.

This clonotype was seen ten or more times. The chain has TRBV7-2 and TRBJ1-2; D is uncertain. The CDR3 is made up of 16 amino acids. Germline CDR1 is SGHTA and CDR2 is FQGNSA. The V and J ends lost 1 base and 0 bases respectively, with 12 bases between them. The CDR3 is CASSLEVGRTNYGYTF. CDR3 DNA sequence: TGTGCCAGCAGCTTAGAAGTAGGCAGAACTAACTATGGCTACACCTTC.

As for this clonotype: The CDR3 ends on some other residue instead of the conserved phenylalanine or tryptophan, so this is likely a read error. The V call is TRBV6-2 or TRBV6-3, the J call TRBJ2-1; no definite D call. The CDR3 spans 15 residues. The V end lost 2 bases, the J end lost 6 bases, and 14 bases lay between the germline ends. Germline CDR1 reads MNHEY; CDR2 reads SVGEGT. The CDR3 nucleotides read TGTGCCAGCAGTTACCCAAGGGCAATCATCAATGAGCAGTTCCTC. Translation gives CASSYPRAIINEQFL.

This clonotype was observed at least ten times. The chain joins TRBV11-2 to TRBJ2-7, with D possibly TRBD2 on 5 matching bases. The CDR3 is 16 amino acids. V gave up 5 bases and J gave up 2 bases, with 19 bases separating them. Germline values: CDR1 SGHAT, CDR2 FQNNGV. The CDR3 coding sequence is TGTGCCAGCAGCATTGAGAGCGGATCCGGACCCTACGAGCAGTACTTC. Translation: CASSIESGSGPYEQYF.

In this sample, this clonotype turned up once. The chain uses TRBV7-3 and TRBJ2-7, with a possible D match to TRBD2 (5 bases). Between the trimmed V and J ends, which lost 4 bases and 7 bases, there was a span of 11 bases. This CDR3 is 12 amino acids long. Germline V CDR1 and CDR2: SGHTA, FQGTGA. The CDR3 DNA is TGTGCCAGCAGCTCCTACACGGGAGAGCAGTACTTC. Translation gives CASSSYTGEQYF.

The chain combines TRBV20-1 with TRBJ2-5; D is tentatively TRBD1 or TRBD2 (5 bases each). Looked up from germline, CDR1 is DFQATT and CDR2 is SNEGSKA (reference sequence). CDR3 size: 13 residues. CDR3 amino acids: CGTVHLFQETQYF. The CDR3, as DNA: TGCGGGACCGTTCATTTATTCCAAGAGACCCAGTACTTC.

The sample holds many counts of this clonotype. At one end, the junction sequence differs from germline, possibly due to a read error. The chain uses TRBV5-5 and TRBJ1-1, with D maybe TRBD1 (5 bases). Germline V gene lookup returns CDR1 SGHKS and CDR2 YYEKEE (reference sequence). This CDR3 contains 13 residues. The CDR3 sequence: CASTLTENTEAFF. CDR3 sequence (DNA): TGTGCCAGCACCTTGACAGAGAACACTGAAGCTTTCTTT.

Ten or more counts support this clonotype. V is TRBV7-6 and J is TRBJ2-3; D might be TRBD2 (7 bases). Deletions cut 1 base from V and 2 bases from J, with 16 bases between. Germline assignment: CDR1 SGHVS and CDR2 FNYEAQ. This CDR3 is 17 amino acids long. The CDR3 nucleotides are TGTGCCAGCAGCTTAGGGGGGGGCGGATCCGCCACAGATACGCAGTATTTT. As protein: CASSLGGGGSATDTQYF.

This clonotype was detected many times. The gene calls are TRBV7-2 and TRBJ2-7; 10 bases agree with TRBD1. CDR3 length: 18 residues. V was clipped by 4 bases and J by 2 bases; unmatched bases: 14. CDR1 is SGHTA, CDR2 FQGNSA, per germline. In DNA form, the CDR3 reads TGTGCCAGCAGCTATAGACAGGGGGCCAACATCCTCACCTACGAGCAGTACTTC. Its translation: CASSYRQGANILTYEQYF.

The chain links TRBV18 to TRBJ2-7; D not resolved. This CDR3 has 13 amino acids. V was pared by 2 bases and J by 1 base, with 6 bases between. The germline gives CDR1 KGHSH, CDR2 LQKENI. The CDR3 region has the DNA TGTGCCAGCTCACCAGCGGTATCCTACGAGCAGTACGTC. The encoded protein is CASSPAVSYEQYV.

This clonotype was seen many times. The V gene is TRBV6-2 or TRBV6-3, the J gene TRBJ2-2; 11 bases line up with TRBD2. The V and J ends lost 8 bases and 4 bases, in that order; junction bases with no gene match: 6. There are 15 residues in the CDR3. The germline gives CDR1 MNHEY, CDR2 SVGEGT. The CDR3 DNA follows: TGTGCCAGCGGTACTAGCGGGAGAGGCACCGGGGAGCTGTTTTTT. Its translation is CASGTSGRGTGELFF.

The CDR3: CASSRKGTGYF. The CDR3 coding sequence is TGTGCCAGCAGCCGGAAGGGGACAGGGTACTTC. V is TRBV13 and J is TRBJ2-7; TRBD1 agrees at 8 bases. CDR3 length: 11 amino acids. Germline V gives CDR1 PRHDT, CDR2 FYEKMQ (reference sequence). With 5 bases clipped from V and 12 bases from J, the junction kept 6 bases outside the gene matches.

This clonotype was counted a few times. The V call is TRBV28, the J call TRBJ1-2; tentative D call: TRBD1 (5 bases). The germline CDR1 and CDR2 sequences are MDHEN and SYDVKM. This CDR3 spans 13 amino acids. Trimming shortened V by 8 bases and J by 3 bases, and 13 bases separated the two germline ends. This chain's CDR3 is CASFPGGDYGYTF. The CDR3 nucleotides are TGTGCCAGCTTCCCCGGGGGGGACTATGGCTACACCTTC.

This clonotype was seen a few times. The rearrangement links TRBV20-1 to TRBJ2-5, with D possibly matching TRBD1 (6 bases). The germline gives CDR1 DFQATT, CDR2 SNEGSKA (reference sequence). The V end lost 3 bases, the J end lost 3 bases, and 8 bases lay between the germline ends. CDR3 length: 12 amino acids. The CDR3 spells CSARPGEETQYF. The CDR3, as DNA: TGCAGTGCTAGGCCAGGGGAAGAGACCCAGTACTTC.

V usage is TRBV7-9 and J usage is TRBJ1-2; D is unresolved. Per the germline V gene, CDR1 is SEHNR and CDR2 is FQNEAQ (reference sequence). Trimming shortened V by 5 bases and J by 6 bases, and 19 bases separated the two germline ends. This CDR3 contains 15 residues. CDR3 sequence: CASSPLAKADNGYTF. In DNA, the CDR3 is TGTGCCAGCAGCCCCCTCGCGAAGGCGGATAATGGCTACACCTTC.

The chain links TRBV2 to TRBJ2-1, with TRBD2 matching 10 bases. The CDR3 runs 13 residues. CDR1 SNHLY and CDR2 FYNNEI come from the germline V gene. V trimming: 7 bases; J trimming: 7 bases; junction bases outside the gene matches: 4. The CDR3 is CASMQREGNEQFF. The CDR3 nucleotides read TGTGCCAGCATGCAGCGGGAGGGGAATGAGCAGTTCTTC. Using reference TRBV2 and TRBJ2-1 for the parts outside the CDR3, the full variable domain is EPEVTQTPSHQVTQMGQEVILRCVPISNHLYFYWYRQILGQKVEFLVSFYNNEISEKSEIFDDQFSVERPDGSNFTLKIRSTKLEDSAMYFCASMQREGNEQFFGPGTRLTVL.

V usage is TRBV5-1 and J usage is TRBJ2-1; 10 bases are shared with TRBD2. Germline V gene sequence: CDR1 SGHRS, CDR2 YFSETQ. The CDR3 covers 15 residues. V gave up 3 bases and J gave up 4 bases; unmatched junction bases: 4. CDR3 amino acids: CASSSGTSEYNEQFF. For the CDR3, the DNA is TGCGCCAGCAGCTCCGGGACTAGCGAATACAATGAGCAGTTCTTC.

This clonotype showed up many times. The chain joins TRBV7-2 to TRBJ2-6; D might be TRBD1 (6 bases). Trimming took 5 bases from V and 0 from J, leaving 14 bases between them. From germline, CDR1 is SGHTA and CDR2 FQGNSA. The CDR3 has 17 amino acids. CDR3 sequence reads: CASSGPGHLSGANVLTF. CDR3 sequence (DNA): TGTGCCAGCAGCGGGCCGGGACACCTCTCTGGGGCCAACGTCCTGACTTTC.

This rearrangement joins TRBV28 to TRBJ1-1; D gene uncertain. The V gene lost 11 bases and the J gene lost 5 bases, with 9 bases spanning the gap. This CDR3 is 10 amino acids long. CDR1 is MDHEN and CDR2 is SYDVKM in the germline V gene. CDR3 residues: CARRRTEAFF. The CDR3 DNA reads TGTGCCCGCCGGAGGACTGAAGCTTTCTTT.

For this clonotype: The junction does not match germline at one end; this may be a read error. V gene TRBV2 combines with J gene TRBJ2-3; D is possibly TRBD2 (6 bases). CDR3 length equals 14 residues. Germline CDR1 reads SNHLY; CDR2 reads FYNNEI. The DNA for the CDR3 is TGTGCCAGCGGTGAAGCGACTAGAGGAGATACGCAGTATTTT. This translates into CASGEATRGDTQYF.

Note on this clonotype: Just one base apart from a much larger clone, this may be a read error. This chain links TRBV14 with TRBJ2-1; 11 bases line up with TRBD2. The CDR3 spans 15 residues. CDR1 SGHDN and CDR2 FVKESK come from the germline V gene. The CDR3 loop is CAGSVISGRDNEQFF. CDR3 DNA sequence: TGTGCCGGCAGCGTAATTAGCGGGAGGGACAATGAGCAGTTCTTC.

This clonotype has ten or more counts. V is TRBV12-3 or TRBV12-4 and J is TRBJ1-2; D not certain. The CDR3 spans 14 residues. Trimming took off 6 bases at V and 4 bases at J, with 15 bases between the two ends. CDR3 residues: CASSQRLESYGYTF. CDR3 nucleotide sequence: TGTGCCAGCAGCCAGCGCCTGGAATCCTATGGCTACACCTTC.